Given below is one T cell receptor beta chain in context. Its antigen is undetermined. Donors were healthy HIV-negative adults without recently reported acute infections or vaccinations. Germline V CDR1 and CDR2: SGHTA, FQGNSA. The CDR3 sequence is 11 residues long. V dropped 4 bases and J dropped 8 bases, with 7 bases sitting between them. This sample stems from a study of shared clonotypes between healthy human individuals. Findings and limits, study-wide: The genetic and exposure-history diversity represented was limited by few donors.

Assay execution proceeded at the deep level. In the authors' methods: Filtering differed for immunoSEQ, which gave only junction sequences without quality scores. Sequenced by immunoSEQ multiplex PCR; TCRdb stores in-frame clones only, minus some. The V and J calls and clone size come from that table; D and trimming were worked out from the DNA. The table records 520,000 or so clones, more than 65% of them present only once. This rearrangement joins TRBV7-2 to TRBJ2-3; D remains unclear. The sample taken for sequencing was PBMCs. This sequence was found in a middle-aged woman in good health. Some clones in this sample may be carry-over from other donors' samples. The CDR3: CASSSSGTQYF. For the CDR3, the DNA is TGTGCCAGCAGCTCGTCGGGTACGCAGTATTTT.